This paragraph covers one T cell receptor beta chain sequence. Its antigen remains unknown. This sample is drawn from a study of beta chain features in type 1 diabetes. Across the study: Patients looked much like healthy donors when it came to age, gender and cell yields.

The CDR3 is 14 amino acids. Germline V gives CDR1 SQVTM, CDR2 ANQGSEA. V gave up 1 base and J gave up 5 bases, with 14 bases separating them. All of the isolated RNA was reverse transcribed, so expressed TCRB transcripts were sequenced. TCRdb's table, derived via immunoSEQ multiplex PCR, lists solely in-frame clones and lacks some. The data hold about 360,000 clones, with around 12% observed a single time. Study-level points and caveats: It was among patients, rather than healthy donors, that naive, central memory and Treg TCRB repertoires appeared more similar. Type 1 diabetes patients had fewer VDJ junction insertions and more deletions.

The rearrangement links TRBV29-1 to TRBJ1-1; D possibly corresponds to TRBD1 (6 bases). Material: naive CD4+ T cells from blood. This clonotype was obtained from a man aged 18 to 30 in good health. The CDR3, as DNA: TGCAGCGTTGAAGTTTTGGGGGGGCGAACTGAAGCTTTCTTT. As protein: CSVEVLGGRTEAFF.